This is a list of T cell receptor beta chains from one sample in a study of cytomegalovirus exposure and HLA in healthy donors. TCRdb keeps only in-frame clones here, not all; method: immunoSEQ multiplex PCR. The data show about 190,000 clones, approximately 82% seen once. Sequenced: PBMCs. The receptors were gathered from a woman aged 25-40 years in good health and CMV-seronegative. Each CDR3 is given with its conserved first and last residue. D genes are given only for firm matches. The size of a clone is reported for some rows only, either as once, few or many, or as a class for expanded clones.

TRBV6-1	.	.	TRBJ1-1	TGTGCCAGCAGTGCCCTCAGGGATCAGAACACTGAAGCTTTCTTT	CASSALRDQNTEAFF
TRBV6-4	.	.	TRBJ2-1	TGTGCCAGCCTATCCGGAGGGGGCGCGTCCTCCTACAATGAGCAGTTCTTC	CASLSGGGASSYNEQFF
TRBV4-3	.	TRBD1	TRBJ2-7	TGCGCCAGCAGCCAAGGGGACAGGGGCATCTACGAGCAGTACTTC	CASSQGDRGIYEQYF
TRBV19	.	.	TRBJ2-7	TGTGCCAGTAGTATTGCGGGGAACAACTACGAGCAGTACTTC	CASSIAGNNYEQYF
TRBV29-1	.	.	TRBJ1-2	TGCAGCGTTGAAGATCGATCAGGGCGTAAAGGTGGCTACACCTTC	CSVEDRSGRKGGYTF
TRBV7-2	.	.	TRBJ2-3	TGTGCCAGCAGCTTAGCAAACAGGGTGGGCACAGATACGCAGTATTTT	CASSLANRVGTDTQYF
TRBV6-6	few	.	TRBJ1-3	TGTGCCAGCAGTTCACTCCCTCTTAACTCTGGAAACACCATATATTTT	CASSSLPLNSGNTIYF
TRBV27	.	TRBD1	TRBJ2-1	TGTGCCAGCAGTTTAGGGACAGGGGGTCGGAATGAGCAGTTCTTC	CASSLGTGGRNEQFF
TRBV2	.	.	TRBJ1-1	TGTGCCGGGAAGACAGGGAACACTGAAGCTTTCTTT	CAGKTGNTEAFF
TRBV19	.	TRBD1	TRBJ2-1	TGTGCCAGTAGTAGAAGGGACAGGGAGGGGAATGAGCAGTTCTTC	CASSRRDREGNEQFF
TRBV5-6	.	TRBD2	TRBJ2-1	TGTGCCAGCAGCTTGGTGCGGGAGAGCGGCTACAATGAGCAGTTCTTC	CASSLVRESGYNEQFF
TRBV14	few	.	TRBJ2-2	TGTGCCAGCAGCCAACTGGTAGACACCGGGGAGCTGTTTTTT	CASSQLVDTGELFF
TRBV27	.	.	TRBJ2-7	TGTGCCAGCAGTTTATCGTCCCAGACCTACGAGCAGTACTTC	CASSLSSQTYEQYF
TRBV14	.	.	TRBJ2-2	TGTGCCAGCAGCCACCCCATGGGGGGCGGGGAGCTGTTTTTT	CASSHPMGGGELFF
TRBV30	.	TRBD1	TRBJ1-1	TGTGCCTGGGGACAGGGGGCAGGAACTGAAGCTTTCTTT	CAWGQGAGTEAFF
TRBV28	.	.	TRBJ1-2	TGTGCCTGCGGGGTTTGGGCTGGCTACACCTTC	CACGVWAGYTF
TRBV7-2	once	TRBD2	TRBJ2-7	TGTGCCAGCAGCCGTCCTATTCCTTCGGCGCCTAGCGGGACCTACGAGCAGTACTTC	CASSRPIPSAPSGTYEQYF
TRBV5-6	.	TRBD1	TRBJ1-6	TGTGCCAGCAGCTTTTTTACAGGGGGCGATTCACCCCTCCACTTT	CASSFFTGGDSPLHF
TRBV28	.	.	TRBJ1-2	TGTGCCAGCAGCGAAGTGTCGGGACAAGTTTATGGCTACACCTTC	CASSEVSGQVYGYTF
TRBV6-1	.	TRBD1	TRBJ1-4	TGTGCCAGCAGGATCTCGACAGGGATGGAAAAACTGTTTTTT	CASRISTGMEKLFF
TRBV29-1	.	TRBD2	TRBJ2-2	TGCAGCGTTCCGTCAGCTAGCGGGAGCGGGGAGCTGTTTTTT	CSVPSASGSGELFF
TRBV5-6	.	.	TRBJ1-2	TGTGCCAGCAGCTCCGACGTCCGGGGGGCTAGGTATGGCTACACCTTC	CASSSDVRGARYGYTF
TRBV4-1	few	.	TRBJ1-2	TGCGCCAGCAGCCAAGACAGGGGACACTATGGCTACACCTTC	CASSQDRGHYGYTF
TRBV28	.	TRBD2	TRBJ2-7	TGTGCCAGCAGTCCGCGGGACTACTCCTACGAGCAGTACTTC	CASSPRDYSYEQYF
TRBV23-1	.	.	TRBJ1-1	TGCGCCAGCAGTCAAATGAGGTGGACTGAAGCTTTCTTT	CASSQMRWTEAFF
TRBV7-9	.	TRBD1	TRBJ1-4	TGTTCCAGCAGCCGAGTGGGACAGGGTAATGAAAAACTGTTTTTT	CSSSRVGQGNEKLFF